The rows below give T cell receptor beta chains drawn from one sample of a study of graft-versus-host responses after intestinal transplantation. Assay used: immunoSEQ multiplex PCR; TCRdb lists only in-frame clones, some missing. The repertoire has 50,000 to 80,000 clones, approximately 90% of them found once; the top ten carry 1.7%. These TCRs are of unknown antigen specificity. This material consisted of unstimulated CD8+ T cells sorted from spleen or lymph node cells, taken before transplant. These receptors were collected from a human donor who was the organ donor for an intestinal transplant. The conserved cysteine and the conserved F or W are not part of the CDR3 here.

V gene	J gene	CDR3 protein
TRBV6-5	TRBJ2-1	ASSSTPGPYNEQF
TRBV28	TRBJ2-7	ASSFGPAPALAGGPYEQY
TRBV25-1	TRBJ2-2	ASSELRGSGTGELF
TRBV6-1	TRBJ2-1	ASSEVASGAYNEQF
TRBV6-5	TRBJ1-1	ASSYSQGLNTEAF
TRBV7-9	TRBJ1-1	ASTFFGTANTEAF
TRBV7-9	TRBJ2-1	ASSFGGIVYNEQF
TRBV7-9	TRBJ2-1	ASSLGRTEYNEQF
TRBV7-5	TRBJ1-4	ARSSHRDSNEKLF
TRBV7-3	TRBJ2-1	ASSLMGGSYNEQF
TRBV5-4	TRBJ2-2	ASSPFVGGNTGELF
TRBV7-8	TRBJ2-2	ASSLRGKYTGELF
TRBV30	TRBJ2-7	AWSPTLGSYEQY
TRBV28	TRBJ2-7	ASSLLGGAGYEQY
TRBV7-9	TRBJ2-4	ASSVQEQNIQY
TRBV18	TRBJ2-1	ASSPRGRVGLTYNEQF
TRBV28	TRBJ2-5	ASSLLRDYQETQY
TRBV9	TRBJ2-2	ASSVGAGLMNTGELF
TRBV14	TRBJ1-4	ASSPLRDTYEKLF
TRBV5-8	TRBJ2-5	ASSGGTSGMLQETQY
TRBV19	TRBJ2-4	ASSPSGMNIQY
TRBV4-2	TRBJ2-7	ASSQVRANEQY
TRBV11-2	TRBJ2-7	ASSSLSGLGYEQY
TRBV7-3	TRBJ2-6	ASSLGTGANVLT
TRBV23-1	TRBJ2-7	ASSQWVPGQRR